This T cell receptor beta chain was recorded in a study of a mutant IDH1 vaccine in newly diagnosed glioma. Study as a whole: Most patients had received both radiotherapy and temozolomide, the prior options being radiotherapy, temozolomide, or both. Week 35 held visit V12, while week 47 held visit V13.

Note on this clone: Its target is unknown.

The time point was: week 47, end of study. Doses consisted of 300 ug of mutant IDH1 20-mer peptide each, paired with topical imiquimod. Patients came in for eight vaccinations, in weeks 1, 3, 5, 7, 11, 15, 19 and 23. There were new WHO grade 3 or 4 astrocytomas in the donors, and these were IDH1-mutant and ATRX-lost. Germline CDR1 and CDR2: SGHVS and FNYEAQ. CDR3 size: 16 residues. V was trimmed by 5 bases and J by 1 base, leaving 17 bases between them. TCRdb's table, derived via immunoSEQ multiplex PCR, lists solely in-frame clones and lacks some. The data contain roughly 46,000 clones, approximately 84% of them singletons.

The sequencing here drew on PBMCs, taken from a glioma patient whose treatment included an IDH1 peptide vaccine. This rearrangement joins TRBV7-6 to TRBJ2-5; D may be TRBD1 or TRBD2 (7 bases each). This receptor was obtained from a woman aged 25-40 years with glioma. Some clones in this sample may be carry-over from other donors' samples. The CDR3 spells CASSSRGGQTQETQYF. As DNA, the CDR3 is TGTGCCAGCAGCAGCAGGGGGGGCCAGACCCAAGAGACCCAGTACTTC.